This T cell receptor (beta chain) was identified during a study of blood T cell repertoires in COVID-19. Study information: The samples span acute and convalescent COVID-19 from the United States, Italy and Spain.

This clone was seen once. V trimming: 4 bases; J trimming: 7 bases; junction bases outside the gene matches: 9. Looked up from germline, CDR1 is MNHEY and CDR2 is SMNVEV (reference sequence). This CDR3 has 15 amino acids. Only in-frame clones appear in the TCRdb table, and some are missing; sequencing was by immunoSEQ multiplex PCR. Of around 80,000 clones in the sample, approximately 80% are singletons; the top ten hold more than 10%. The sequence derives from a man at least 80 years old with acute or convalescent COVID-19. The material sequenced was peripheral blood. This chain uses TRBV27 with TRBJ1-4; 7 bases fit TRBD1. CDR3 region: CASSSGQEWTEKLFF. DNA for the CDR3: TGTGCCAGCAGTTCCGGACAGGAGTGGACTGAAAAACTGTTTTTT.